The present T cell receptor beta chain was sequenced within a study of early T cells in non-severe SARS-CoV-2 infection. Study-wide background: Whole-blood bulk RNA, unsorted, was sequenced, and chains were unpaired. Study-wide results and limits: Using VDJdb, the matching emphasized anti-spike CD8 responses while missing private and CD4 specificities.

This clonotype has at least ten counts. The antigen is not known. This CDR3 comprises 14 residues. Deletions cut 2 bases from V and 4 bases from J, with 10 bases between. Germline assignment: CDR1 SGHRS and CDR2 YFSETQ. Individual cDNA molecules each received unique molecular identifiers attached to them. In TCRdb, the 5' RACE reads were re-called with MiXCR into one record per CDR3 protein. The repertoire has 60,000 to 80,000 distinct CDR3 sequences, less than 15% of them found once; the top ten carry about 4%. Sequenced: whole blood. V is TRBV5-1 and J is TRBJ2-1; no clear D gene. The sequence derives from an adult who was a healthcare worker with PCR-confirmed SARS-CoV-2 infection or an uninfected control (not recorded which). The CDR3 nucleotides are TGCGCCAGCAGCTTAGGGCAGCCTTACAATGAGCAGTTCTTC. It translates to CASSLGQPYNEQFF. Full variable domain (outside the CDR3, taken from reference TRBV5-1 and TRBJ2-1): KAGVTQTPRYLIKTRGQQVTLSCSPISGHRSVSWYQQTPGQGLQFLFEYFSETQRNKGNFPGRFSGRQFSNSRSEMNVSTLELGDSALYLCASSLGQPYNEQFFGPGTRLTVL.